This entry lists 32 T cell receptor beta chains sequenced from one sample in a study of identical twins. TCRdb independently ran MiXCR on the 5' RACE reads; one entry per CDR3 protein. The table lists some 710,000 distinct CDR3 sequences, approximately 6.1% of them singletons. Material for sequencing was naive T cells sorted from blood. These receptors were taken from a man aged 18 to 30 in good health.

This chain joins TRBV20-1 and TRBJ1-1; no clear D gene. V dropped 2 bases and J dropped 1 base, with 17 bases sitting between them. The CDR3 contains 16 residues. CDR1 is DFQATT and CDR2 is SNEGSKA in the germline V gene (reference sequence). The CDR3 reads CSARSLSGSWNTEAFF. CDR3 DNA: TGCAGTGCTAGATCACTGTCGGGCAGTTGGAACACTGAAGCTTTCTTT.

The genes are TRBV6-2 or TRBV6-3 and TRBJ2-2, with 8 bases lining up with TRBD1. Germline assignment: CDR1 MNHEY and CDR2 SVGEGT. Trimming at V came to 6 bases and at J to 4 bases, leaving 7 bases not matched to a gene. The CDR3 extends over 15 amino acids. The CDR3 sequence is CASREIGQGTGELFF. The CDR3, as DNA: TGTGCCAGCAGAGAGATTGGACAGGGCACCGGGGAGCTGTTTTTT.

This clonotype was observed a handful of times. The gene calls are TRBV25-1 and TRBJ2-1; D is ambiguous. The CDR3 covers 12 residues. The V gene lost 2 bases and the J gene lost 15 bases, with 14 bases spanning the gap. Looked up from germline, CDR1 is MGHDK and CDR2 is SYGVNS. The CDR3 spells CASSEGPPSLFF. The CDR3 nucleotides read TGTGCCAGCAGTGAAGGGCCCCCGTCGCTGTTCTTC.

The table lists this clonotype with many counts. This rearrangement joins TRBV15 to TRBJ2-3, with 7 bases lining up with TRBD1. V was clipped by 1 base and J by 2 bases; unmatched bases: 3. The CDR3 is 15 amino acids. CDR1 is LNHNV, CDR2 YYDKDF, per germline (reference sequence). The CDR3 is CATSRGTGHTDTQYF. The DNA of the CDR3 is TGTGCCACCAGCAGAGGGACAGGCCACACAGATACGCAGTATTTT.

This clonotype was found once. The gene calls are TRBV9 and TRBJ2-6; D is uncertain. Per germline, CDR1 SGDLS and CDR2 YYNGEE. This CDR3 contains 18 residues. Trimming left V 0 bases short and J 0 bases short, with 13 bases between. The CDR3: CASSVAQETGSGANVLTF. DNA of the CDR3: TGTGCCAGCAGCGTAGCCCAAGAGACTGGCTCTGGGGCCAACGTCCTGACTTTC. Full variable domain (outside the CDR3, taken from reference TRBV9 and TRBJ2-6): DSGVTQTPKHLITATGQRVTLRCSPRSGDLSVYWYQQSLDQGLQFLIQYYNGEERAKGNILERFSAQQFPDLHSELNLSSLELGDSALYFCASSVAQETGSGANVLTFGAGSRLTVL.

This clonotype was found many times. The rearrangement links TRBV27 to TRBJ2-1; D remains unclear. V shed 3 bases and J shed 0 bases, with 6 bases lying between them. The CDR3 totals 14 residues. Per germline, CDR1 MNHEY and CDR2 SMNVEV (reference sequence). CDR3 sequence (DNA): TGTGCCAGCAGTTTTCTTAGCTCCTACAATGAGCAGTTCTTC. This encodes CASSFLSSYNEQFF.

Comments on this clonotype: This may stem from a read error, because a much larger clone lies one nucleotide away. This chain joins TRBV11-3 and TRBJ2-5, with TRBD2 matching over 14 bases. This CDR3 has 17 amino acids. The V gene's germline CDR1 is SGHNT and CDR2 YENEEA. The CDR3 region is CAGSPEGGLAGAETQYF. The CDR3 nucleotides are TGTGCCGGCAGCCCCGAGGGGGGACTAGCGGGAGCAGAGACCCAGTACTTC.

The gene calls are TRBV20-1 and TRBJ1-1; no clear D. V shed 2 bases and J shed 4 bases, with 14 bases lying between them. CDR1 and CDR2 (germline): DFQATT, SNEGSKA (reference sequence). The CDR3 extends over 14 amino acids. CDR3 residues: CSARTPVMGTEAFF. As DNA, the CDR3 is TGCAGTGCTAGAACTCCCGTTATGGGCACTGAAGCTTTCTTT.

This clonotype was counted ten times or more. The CDR3 DNA follows: TGCAGTGCTAGAGATCGGGACAGGGGTAACGAGCAGTACTTC. Its protein product is CSARDRDRGNEQYF. This chain connects TRBV20-1 to TRBJ2-7; 10 positions match TRBD1. The junction had 4 bases not matched to a gene; V was cut back by 0 bases and J by 5 bases. The CDR3 has 14 amino acids. Germline-derived CDR1 and CDR2 are DFQATT and SNEGSKA (reference sequence).

This chain uses TRBV5-1 with TRBJ1-5, with no clear D. CDR1 and CDR2 (germline): SGHRS, YFSETQ. CDR3 size: 15 residues. The ends were cut back, 0 bases at V and 10 bases at J, with 17 bases in the middle. This chain's CDR3 is CASSLAGPTEGPQHF. Here the CDR3 DNA reads TGCGCCAGCAGCTTGGCCGGACCGACGGAGGGACCCCAGCATTTT.

This clonotype turned up a few times. This chain connects TRBV11-3 to TRBJ2-1; tentative D call: TRBD2 (5 bases). Looked up from germline, CDR1 is SGHNT and CDR2 is YENEEA. This CDR3 has 13 residues. V lost 3 bases, J lost 7 bases, and 10 bases lay in between. Written as DNA, the CDR3 is TGTGCCAGCAGCTTGGAGGCGAAAAATGAGCAGTTCTTC. Protein sequence: CASSLEAKNEQFF. The entire variable domain, with the rest obtained from reference TRBV11-3 and TRBJ2-1, is as follows: EAGVVQSPRYKIIEKKQPVAFWCNPISGHNTLYWYLQNLGQGPELLIRYENEEAVDDSQLPKDRFSAERLKGVDSTLKIQPAELGDSAVYLCASSLEAKNEQFFGPGTRLTVL.

This clonotype has ten or more counts. J is TRBJ2-5 and V is TRBV9; 14 bases line up with TRBD2. The germline V gene has CDR1 SGDLS and CDR2 YYNGEE. V lost 3 bases and J lost 4; bases outside the gene matches: 2. The CDR3 spans 15 residues. CDR3 loop: CASSGTSGGTETQYF. The CDR3 DNA follows: TGTGCCAGCAGCGGGACTAGCGGGGGGACAGAGACCCAGTACTTC. Filled out from reference TRBV9 and TRBJ2-5, the complete variable domain reads DSGVTQTPKHLITATGQRVTLRCSPRSGDLSVYWYQQSLDQGLQFLIQYYNGEERAKGNILERFSAQQFPDLHSELNLSSLELGDSALYFCASSGTSGGTETQYFGPGTRLLVL.

This clonotype showed up many times. The rearrangement uses TRBV12-3 or TRBV12-4 and TRBJ2-7; maybe TRBD2 (6 bases). This CDR3 spans 12 amino acids. V lost 6 bases and J 6 bases, leaving 12 bases between the germline ends. CDR3 protein: CASRVRGGEQYF. CDR3 sequence (DNA): TGTGCCAGCAGAGTGCGGGGAGGCGAGCAGTACTTC.

This clonotype was observed many times. The chain recombines TRBV5-1 with TRBJ2-3; 7 nucleotides match TRBD1. After removal of 4 bases from V and 4 bases from J, the junction contained 12 bases not matched to a gene. Per germline, CDR1 SGHRS and CDR2 YFSETQ. The CDR3 totals 16 residues. DNA for the CDR3: TGCGCCAGCAGCCCTACAGGGGCGCGCTCGCCAGATACGCAGTATTTT. Translated, it gives CASSPTGARSPDTQYF.

This clonotype occurred many times. The genes are TRBV6-2 or TRBV6-3 and TRBJ1-5, with D perhaps TRBD1 (5 bases). Germline CDR1 is MNHEY and CDR2 is SVGEGT. CDR3 length: 15 residues. V was cut by 2 bases and J by 3 bases, with 11 bases left in between. As DNA, the CDR3 is TGTGCCAGCAGTTACGAAACAGGCTACAATCAGCCCCAGCATTTT. Amino acid sequence: CASSYETGYNQPQHF.

CDR3: CASSFAGQGLKPQHF. DNA of the CDR3: TGTGCCAGCAGCTTTGCCGGACAGGGGCTGAAGCCCCAGCATTTT. V usage is TRBV7-8 and J usage is TRBJ1-5, with TRBD1 matching 9 bases. The trim removed 3 bases at V and 8 bases at J, leaving 8 bases unmatched. From germline, CDR1 is SGHVS and CDR2 FQNEAQ. CDR3 length: 15 amino acids.

As concerns this clonotype: It may be a read error: a sequence one base away is much more abundant. This CDR3 reads CASSPGIDSLHYEQYF. CDR3 bases: TGCGCCAGCAGCCCTGGAATTGACAGCTTACACTACGAGCAGTACTTC. This chain joins TRBV5-1 and TRBJ2-7; a possible D gene is TRBD1 (5 bases). Trimming shortened V by 4 bases and J by 3 bases, and 20 bases separated the two germline ends. This CDR3 contains 16 residues. CDR1 is SGHRS, CDR2 YFSETQ, per germline. The full variable domain, completed using reference TRBV5-1 and TRBJ2-7, is KAGVTQTPRYLIKTRGQQVTLSCSPISGHRSVSWYQQTPGQGLQFLFEYFSETQRNKGNFPGRFSGRQFSNSRSEMNVSTLELGDSALYLCASSPGIDSLHYEQYFGPGTRLTVT.

This clonotype turned up a few times. The V gene is TRBV11-2, the J gene TRBJ2-6; possibly TRBD2 for D (5 bases). Germline-derived CDR1 and CDR2 are SGHAT and FQNNGV. CDR3 length: 18 amino acids. Trimming pared 5 bases from V and 0 bases from J, leaving 17 bases between. The CDR3 sequence: CASSPFRRWTSGANVLTF. CDR3 DNA: TGTGCCAGCAGCCCCTTTCGGAGGTGGACCTCTGGGGCCAACGTCCTGACTTTC.

This clonotype was seen at least ten times. The J gene is TRBJ2-6, the V gene TRBV6-5, with TRBD1 identical over 9 bases. The trim removed 2 bases at V and 1 base at J, leaving 6 bases unmatched. The CDR3 covers 18 residues. Germline assignment: CDR1 MNHEY and CDR2 SVGAGI. CDR3 DNA sequence: TGTGCCAGCAGTTACCCGGGACAGGGTTCGTCTGGGGCCAACGTCCTGACTTTC. Translation: CASSYPGQGSSGANVLTF.

This clonotype was recorded at least ten times. The rearrangement links TRBV5-1 to TRBJ2-1, with 9 nucleotides matching TRBD2. This CDR3 contains 15 residues. V shed 0 bases, J shed 4 bases, and the junction held 2 bases outside the gene matches. Germline V gives CDR1 SGHRS, CDR2 YFSETQ. The CDR3 DNA reads TGCGCCAGCAGCTTGGGACTAGCGGATTACAATGAGCAGTTCTTC. It specifies CASSLGLADYNEQFF. Supplemented by reference TRBV5-1 and TRBJ2-1, the full variable domain reads KAGVTQTPRYLIKTRGQQVTLSCSPISGHRSVSWYQQTPGQGLQFLFEYFSETQRNKGNFPGRFSGRQFSNSRSEMNVSTLELGDSALYLCASSLGLADYNEQFFGPGTRLTVL.

There are many counts of this clonotype. This rearrangement joins TRBV28 to TRBJ2-1, with 7 bases aligning to TRBD1. The CDR3 extends over 16 amino acids. Germline CDR1 reads MDHEN; CDR2 reads SYDVKM. The V segment lost 2 bases and the J segment 0 bases; nucleotides outside the gene matches: 4. In DNA form, the CDR3 reads TGTGCCAGCAGTTTACCAGGGGGAAGCTCCTACAATGAGCAGTTCTTC. This encodes CASSLPGGSSYNEQFF.

This clonotype was seen ten or more times. V usage is TRBV20-1 and J usage is TRBJ2-1, with TRBD2 matching over 7 bases. The J segment lost 10 bases and the V segment lost 5 bases, leaving 14 bases of the junction unmatched. Germline assignment: CDR1 DFQATT and CDR2 SNEGSKA (reference sequence). The length of the CDR3 is 14 residues. The CDR3: CSAPPGGSLREQFF. Written as DNA, the CDR3 is TGCAGTGCTCCCCCGGGCGGGAGCCTCAGGGAGCAGTTCTTC.

This clonotype occurred many times. The rearrangement joins TRBV27 to TRBJ1-1; D gene unclear. With 5 bases removed from V and 1 base from J, the gap between germline ends came to 11 bases. This CDR3 is built from 14 residues. The germline CDR1 and CDR2 sequences are MNHEY and SMNVEV (reference sequence). CDR3 bases: TGTGCCAGCAGTGTTCTACCCCCGAACACTGAAGCTTTCTTT. Translation gives CASSVLPPNTEAFF.

This clonotype occurred many times. The CDR3 DNA is TGCAGCGTGCCGGGACAGGGGGCGAATGAGCAGTTCTTC. Its translation is CSVPGQGANEQFF. The chain is built from TRBV29-1 and TRBJ2-1; 12 positions agree with TRBD1. Trimming removed 6 bases from V and 7 bases from J; junction bases left unmatched: 4. CDR3 length: 13 residues. Per the germline V gene, CDR1 is SQVTM and CDR2 is ANQGSEA.

This clonotype was seen only a few times. The rearrangement uses TRBV10-2 and TRBJ2-7; D is unclear. Trimming shortened V by 3 bases and J by 6 bases, and 15 bases separated the two germline ends. In germline, CDR1 is WSHSY, CDR2 SAAADI. CDR3 length: 14 residues. The DNA of the CDR3 is TGCGCCAGCAGTGAAATTGTAGGGTCGGGCGAGCAGTACTTC. Translation: CASSEIVGSGEQYF.

This chain links TRBV27 with TRBJ2-1; D perhaps matches TRBD2 (5 bases). The V end lost 5 bases, the J end lost 0 bases, and 17 bases lay between the germline ends. The length of the CDR3 is 17 residues. The V gene's germline CDR1 is MNHEY and CDR2 SMNVEV (reference sequence). The CDR3 DNA reads TGTGCCAGCAGTCCATACGGAGCGGTACGCTCCTACAATGAGCAGTTCTTC. Encoded protein: CASSPYGAVRSYNEQFF.

The V call is TRBV15, the J call TRBJ2-2; D unclear. CDR1 is LNHNV, CDR2 YYDKDF, per germline (reference sequence). V lost 4 bases and J lost 5, with 8 bases in between. The CDR3 spans 13 residues. The CDR3 DNA reads as TGTGCCACCAGCACGGACGGGACCGGGGAGCTGTTTTTT. It codes for CATSTDGTGELFF.

At least ten counts were recorded for this clonotype. The chain recombines TRBV12-3 or TRBV12-4 with TRBJ2-3; possible D gene TRBD2, 5 bases. This CDR3 spans 16 amino acids. V was trimmed by 4 bases and J by 4 bases, leaving 18 bases between them. The CDR3 nucleotides read TGTGCCAGCAGTTCCCCACTAGATCCGAGACCAGATACGCAGTATTTT. It encodes CASSSPLDPRPDTQYF.

The chain combines TRBV7-2 with TRBJ2-7; D unresolved. The CDR3 consists of 16 residues. From germline, CDR1 is SGHTA and CDR2 FQGNSA. V was pared by 1 base and J by 0 bases, with 13 bases between. The DNA for the CDR3 is TGTGCCAGCAGCTTAGGGCTCTGGGCAGCCTCCTACGAGCAGTACTTC. Protein sequence: CASSLGLWAASYEQYF.

This clonotype was counted ten times or more. This chain uses TRBV20-1 with TRBJ2-1, with 12 nucleotides matching TRBD2. The J segment lost 7 bases and the V segment lost 6 bases, leaving 7 bases of the junction unmatched. This CDR3 comprises 14 residues. From germline, CDR1 is DFQATT and CDR2 SNEGSKA (reference sequence). CDR3: CSATGLAGENEQFF. CDR3 nucleotides: TGCAGTGCAACGGGACTAGCGGGTGAAAATGAGCAGTTCTTC.

This clonotype was recorded at least ten times. One end of the junction does not line up with germline, which may come from a read error. The chain recombines TRBV28 with TRBJ2-7, with 7 bases fitting TRBD2. There are 14 residues in the CDR3. CDR1 and CDR2 from the germline V gene are MDHEN and SYDVKM. CDR3 bases: TGTGCCAGCAGTTCACCGGGACTACCTACGAGGATGAACTTC. Translated: CASSSPGLPTRMNF.

This clonotype was observed at least ten times. Here the CDR3 DNA reads TGTGCCAGCAGCTTAATGTCGGAGGGCCGTCAGTACGTC. This sequence encodes CASSLMSEGRQYV. The chain has TRBV7-9 and TRBJ2-7; possibly TRBD2 for D (6 bases). Trimming stripped 2 bases from V and 10 bases from J, with 15 bases between. The CDR3 is made up of 13 amino acids. The germline CDR1 and CDR2 sequences are SEHNR and FQNEAQ (reference sequence).